The T cell receptor (beta chain) described here comes from a study of PD-L1 blockade in urothelial cancer. This CDR3 spans 15 amino acids. V was pared by 4 bases and J by 0 bases, with 11 bases between. Germline loops: CDR1 LNHDA, CDR2 SQIVND (reference sequence). Time point reported: pretreatment peripheral blood. Produced via immunoSEQ multiplex PCR; TCRdb's table is partial and in-frame only. This table holds 68,000 or so clones, 80% to 90% found once. V usage is TRBV19 and J usage is TRBJ2-3; D remains ambiguous. The sequence was obtained from a man between 65 and 85 years old with urothelial cancer. The sequences come from PBMCs, collected around atezolizumab (anti-PD-L1) treatment. For the CDR3, the DNA is TGTGCCAGTAGTAGTAGCAGATCTAGCACAGATACGCAGTATTTT. Amino acid sequence: CASSSSRSSTDTQYF.